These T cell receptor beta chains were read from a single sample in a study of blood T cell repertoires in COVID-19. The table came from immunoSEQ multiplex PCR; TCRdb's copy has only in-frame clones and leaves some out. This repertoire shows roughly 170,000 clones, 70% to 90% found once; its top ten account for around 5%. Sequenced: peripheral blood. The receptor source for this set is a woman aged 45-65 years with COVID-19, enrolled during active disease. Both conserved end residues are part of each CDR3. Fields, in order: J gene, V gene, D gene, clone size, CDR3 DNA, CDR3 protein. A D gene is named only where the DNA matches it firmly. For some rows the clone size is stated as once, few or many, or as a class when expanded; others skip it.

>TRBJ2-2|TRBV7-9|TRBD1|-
TGTGCCAGCAGCCTCCCCAGGGACAGAAACACCGGGGAGCTGTTTTTT
CASSLPRDRNTGELFF
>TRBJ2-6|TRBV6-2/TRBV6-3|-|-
TGTGCCAGCAGTGGGGGGACTGGGGCCAACGTCCTGACTTTC
CASSGGTGANVLTF
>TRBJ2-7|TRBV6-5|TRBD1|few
TGTGCCAGCACTCAAAGGGACAGGTACTACGAGCAGTACTTC
CASTQRDRYYEQYF
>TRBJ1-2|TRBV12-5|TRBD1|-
TGTGCTAGTGGTTTGGTTACAGGGGACACCTTC
CASGLVTGDTF
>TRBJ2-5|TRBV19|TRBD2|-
TGTGCCAGTAGTATCGGGAGGTGGGAGACCCAGTACTTC
CASSIGRWETQYF
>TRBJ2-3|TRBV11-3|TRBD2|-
TGTGCCAGCAGCGCCCTGTCTAGCGGGGAAGATACGCAGTATTTT
CASSALSSGEDTQYF
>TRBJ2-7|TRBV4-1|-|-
TGCGCCAGCAGCCAAGAGCTCTCCATGGCCAGCGGGTACTTC
CASSQELSMASGYF
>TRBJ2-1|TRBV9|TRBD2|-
TGTGCCAGCAGCACCCCCAGCGGGGGCCTCTCGTCCATCGAGCAGTTCTTC
CASSTPSGGLSSIEQFF
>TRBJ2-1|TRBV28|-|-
TGTGCCAGCAGTTTAGGGGGCCTCTCCTACAATGAGCAGTTCTTC
CASSLGGLSYNEQFF
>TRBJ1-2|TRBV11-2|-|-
TGTGCCAGCAGCTTTTTTAATATTTATAGGTTCGGGACACACTATGGCTACACCTTC
CASSFFNIYRFGTHYGYTF
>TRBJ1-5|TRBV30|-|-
TGTGCCTGGACCTACGGGGGTGGAAATCAGCCCCAGCATTTT
CAWTYGGGNQPQHF
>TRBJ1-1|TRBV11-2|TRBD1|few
TGTGCCAGCAGCCCGGGACAGGGGAACGCTGAAGCTTTCTTT
CASSPGQGNAEAFF
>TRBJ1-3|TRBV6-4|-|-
TGTGCCAGCAGTGACTGGAACAGGGTTGAAGGAAACACCATATATTTT
CASSDWNRVEGNTIYF
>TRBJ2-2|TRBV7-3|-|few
TGTGCCAGCAGCCCTTCCGGGGGGCTGGACACCGGGGAGCTGTTTTTT
CASSPSGGLDTGELFF
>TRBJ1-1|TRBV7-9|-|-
TGTGCCAGCAGCTCAGGGGAGTCCACTGAAGCTTTCTTT
CASSSGESTEAFF
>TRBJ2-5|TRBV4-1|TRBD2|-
TGCGCCAGCAGCCAAGATTGGCTAGCGGGGGGTTTACAAGAGACCCAGTACTTC
CASSQDWLAGGLQETQYF
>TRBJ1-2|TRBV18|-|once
TGTGCCAGCTCACGGAGAGGGAGTGATGGCTACACCTTC
CASSRRGSDGYTF
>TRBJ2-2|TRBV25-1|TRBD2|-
TGTGCCAGCAGTGGAGGACTAGCGGGGGGACACACCGGGGAGCTGTTTTTT
CASSGGLAGGHTGELFF
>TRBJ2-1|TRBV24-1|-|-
TGTGCCACCAGTGATCCCTACGGGAAGCAGTTCTTC
CATSDPYGKQFF
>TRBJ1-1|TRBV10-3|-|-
TGTGCCATCGCCGGAGCCTTAGACACTGAAGCTTTCTTT
CAIAGALDTEAFF
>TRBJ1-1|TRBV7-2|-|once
TGTGCCAGCAGCTTAAGGGGATCCGACACTGAAGCTTTCTTT
CASSLRGSDTEAFF
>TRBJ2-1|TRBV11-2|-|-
TGTGCCAGCAGCTTAGAGGTGGGGGGTTACAATGAGCAGTTCTTC
CASSLEVGGYNEQFF
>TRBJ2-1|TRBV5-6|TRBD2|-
TGTGCCAGCAGCTTGGAAACTAGCGGGGTCCCCGGGAATGAGCAGTTCTTC
CASSLETSGVPGNEQFF
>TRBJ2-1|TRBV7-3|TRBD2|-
TGTGCCAGCAGCCCGGGACTAGCGGGTCGCAATGAGCAGTTCTTC
CASSPGLAGRNEQFF
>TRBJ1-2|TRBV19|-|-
TGTGCCAGTAGTATAGAAGGTACGGAGGGTGGCTACACCTTC
CASSIEGTEGGYTF
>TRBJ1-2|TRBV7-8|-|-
TGTGCCAGCAGCCCCCGACTGGTTCATGGCTACACCTTC
CASSPRLVHGYTF
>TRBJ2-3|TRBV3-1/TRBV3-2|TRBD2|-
TGTGCCAGCAGCCAAGAAATCGGGACTAGTTATAACTTT
CASSQEIGTSYNF
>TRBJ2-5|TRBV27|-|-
TGTGCCAGCAGTTTGCGGGGAGCACAAGAGACCCAGTACTTC
CASSLRGAQETQYF
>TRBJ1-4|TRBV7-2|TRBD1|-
TGTGCCAGCAGCATCGACAGGGCTACTAATGAAAAACTGTTTTTT
CASSIDRATNEKLFF
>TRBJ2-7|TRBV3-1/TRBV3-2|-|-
TGTGCCAGCAGCCAAGAGGGCGTCCAGGATCCCTACGAGCAGTACTTC
CASSQEGVQDPYEQYF
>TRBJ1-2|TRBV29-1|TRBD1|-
TGCAGCGTCGAGACAGGGGGTTACTATGGCTACACCTTC
CSVETGGYYGYTF
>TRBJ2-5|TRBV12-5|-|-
TGTGCTAGTGGTTTGAACAGTGGGCTGGCCCAGTACTTC
CASGLNSGLAQYF
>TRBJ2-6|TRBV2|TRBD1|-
TGTGCCAGCCTTTCCGGGACAGGGTTCCCTGGGGCCAACGTCCTAACTTTC
CASLSGTGFPGANVLTF
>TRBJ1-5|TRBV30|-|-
TGTGCCTGGACAGCAGGGGAGTATCAGCCCCAGCATTTT
CAWTAGEYQPQHF
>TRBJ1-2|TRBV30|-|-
TGTGCCTCGATACTCGCTAACTATGGCTACACCTTC
CASILANYGYTF
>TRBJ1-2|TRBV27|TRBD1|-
TGTGCCAGCAGTCTGGACAGGCTCAACTATGGCTACACCTTC
CASSLDRLNYGYTF
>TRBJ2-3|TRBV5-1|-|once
TGCGCCAGCAGCTTAATGAGCAGGGATCCAGATACGCAGTATTTT
CASSLMSRDPDTQYF
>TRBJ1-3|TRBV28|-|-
TGTGCCAGCACGGCACCGGGGTCCGGAAACACCATATATTTT
CASTAPGSGNTIYF
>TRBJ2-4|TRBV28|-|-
TGTGCCAATATCGAGATCCGGGAAAGGGCCAAAAACATTCAGTACTTC
CANIEIRERAKNIQYF
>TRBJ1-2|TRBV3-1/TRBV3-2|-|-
TGTGCCAGCAGCCAATATTTTGGGTTGGGGGACTCCCTCTACACCTTC
CASSQYFGLGDSLYTF
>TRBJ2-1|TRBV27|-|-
TGTGCCAGCAGTTTGGCAGGTCCCTACAATGAGCAGTTCTTC
CASSLAGPYNEQFF
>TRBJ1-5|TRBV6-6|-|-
TGTGCCAGCAGTCCTGACAGCTACAATCAGCCCCAGCATTTT
CASSPDSYNQPQHF
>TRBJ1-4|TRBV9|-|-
TGTGCCAGCAGCGTAGCACAGAGCTGGGAAAAACTGTTTTTT
CASSVAQSWEKLFF
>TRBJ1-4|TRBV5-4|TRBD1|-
TGTGCCAGCAGCTCCATGACAGGGGTGAATGAAAAACTGTTTTTT
CASSSMTGVNEKLFF
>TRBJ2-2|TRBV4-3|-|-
TGCGCCAGCAGCCAATATCCCCCCCACTTAGTGGACACCGGGGAGCTGTTTTTT
CASSQYPPHLVDTGELFF
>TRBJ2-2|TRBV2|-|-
TGTGCCAGCACTCCCCTTAGCGGGAACACCGGGGAGCTGTTTTTT
CASTPLSGNTGELFF
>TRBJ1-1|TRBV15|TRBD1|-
TGTGCCACCAGCAGTGGGACAGCCCGTTTGAACACTGAAGCTTTCTTT
CATSSGTARLNTEAFF
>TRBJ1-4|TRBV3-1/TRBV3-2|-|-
TGTGCCAGCAGCCAAGTCTCAGGGGATAGTGAAAAACTGTTTTTT
CASSQVSGDSEKLFF
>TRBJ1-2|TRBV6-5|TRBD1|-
TGTGCCAGCAGGGGGGGACAGGCACCCTCCGGCTACACCTTC
CASRGGQAPSGYTF
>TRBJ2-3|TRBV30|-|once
TGTGCCTGGGAGGCCCTGAGGGAGGCGCAGTATTTT
CAWEALREAQYF
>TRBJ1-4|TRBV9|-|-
TGTGCCAGCAGCCCCCCGGGGGCAACTAATGAAAAACTGTTTTTT
CASSPPGATNEKLFF
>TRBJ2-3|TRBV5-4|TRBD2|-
TGTGCCAGCAGCTTGGTACTAGCGGGGGGGGATACGCAGTATTTT
CASSLVLAGGDTQYF
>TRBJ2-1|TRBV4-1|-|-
TGCGCCAGCAGCCCGTATGGCCTAGCGAGCTCCTACAATGAGCAGTTCTTC
CASSPYGLASSYNEQFF
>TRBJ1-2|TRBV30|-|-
TGTGCCTGGAGTGTACAGGGATATGGCTACACCTTC
CAWSVQGYGYTF
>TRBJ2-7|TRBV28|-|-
TGTGCCAGCAGTCTGACAATTCACTACGAGCAGTACTTC
CASSLTIHYEQYF
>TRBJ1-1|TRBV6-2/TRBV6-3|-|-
TGTGCCAGCAGTTACTCCTGGGCAGGGAACACTGAAGCTTTCTTT
CASSYSWAGNTEAFF
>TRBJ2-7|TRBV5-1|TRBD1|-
TGCGCCAGCAGCCCCGGACAGGACTACGAGCAGTACTTC
CASSPGQDYEQYF